Listed here are 18 T cell receptor beta chains from one sample, sequenced in a study of a mutant IDH1 vaccine in newly diagnosed glioma. The assay was immunoSEQ multiplex PCR, and TCRdb's table has in-frame clones only and misses some. This sample has 30,000 or so clones, with around 77% found just once. Sample time point: week 35, safety follow-up. What each vaccine dose contained was 300 ug of mutant IDH1 20-mer peptide, accompanied by topical imiquimod. What these receptors recognize is not known. This sample comprised PBMCs, obtained from a glioma patient whose treatment included an IDH1 peptide vaccine. These receptors all come from a young woman with glioma. Some clones in this sample may be carry-over from other donors' samples.

The rearrangement uses TRBV7-9 and TRBJ2-7; TRBD1 matches at 8 bases. With V trimmed by 4 bases and J by 2 bases, 16 bases remained unmatched. CDR3 length equals 18 residues. Germline values: CDR1 SEHNR, CDR2 FQNEAQ (reference sequence). CDR3 residues: CASSSTDSLFRGPYEQYF. The CDR3 region has the DNA TGTGCCAGCAGCTCCACGGACAGTTTATTCAGGGGGCCCTACGAGCAGTACTTC. Full variable domain (remainder filled in from reference TRBV7-9 and TRBJ2-7): DTGVSQNPRHKITKRGQNVTFRCDPISEHNRLYWYRQTLGQGPEFLTYFQNEAQLEKSRLLSDRFSAERPKGSFSTLEIQRTEQGDSAMYLCASSSTDSLFRGPYEQYFGPGTRLTVT.

The rearrangement uses TRBV30 and TRBJ2-5, with 8 bases that match TRBD1. V shed 0 bases and J 6 bases; nucleotides not matched to a gene: 6. CDR3 length equals 14 residues. Germline V CDR1 and CDR2: GTSNPN, SVGIG (reference sequence). CDR3: CAWSVAGGVKTQYF. The CDR3 DNA sequence: TGTGCCTGGAGTGTAGCAGGGGGCGTAAAGACCCAGTACTTC.

This chain connects TRBV2 to TRBJ2-7; D could derive from TRBD1 or TRBD2 (5 bases each). CDR1 and CDR2 from the germline V gene are SNHLY and FYNNEI. The CDR3 length is 12 residues. Trimming cost V 6 bases and J 5 bases, with 11 bases left between them. Here the CDR3 DNA reads TGTGCCAGCAGCGACCTGGGGGACGAGCAGTACTTC. It translates to CASSDLGDEQYF.

This rearrangement joins TRBV28 to TRBJ2-7, with D perhaps TRBD1 (6 bases). Trimming removed 8 bases at V and 1 base at J, with 9 bases between. Germline lookup yields CDR1 MDHEN and CDR2 SYDVKM. The length of the CDR3 is 12 residues. This chain's CDR3 is CASVTGSYEQYF. As DNA, the CDR3 is TGTGCCAGCGTGACAGGATCCTACGAGCAGTACTTC.

V is TRBV19 and J is TRBJ2-1; 9 nucleotides agree with TRBD1. The germline CDR1 and CDR2 sequences are LNHDA and SQIVND (reference sequence). CDR3 length: 11 amino acids. V lost 4 bases, J lost 14 bases, and 3 bases stayed unmatched. The CDR3 is CASSTRDREFF. CDR3 nucleotide sequence: TGTGCCAGTAGTACCCGGGACAGGGAGTTCTTC.

CDR3 sequence reads: CASSRGVGNQPQHF. The CDR3 bases are TGTGCCAGTAGTCGGGGGGTTGGCAATCAGCCCCAGCATTTT. The chain recombines TRBV19 with TRBJ1-5; D is perhaps TRBD1 (5 bases). CDR1 is LNHDA, CDR2 SQIVND, per germline (reference sequence). This CDR3 is built from 14 residues. Trimming took off 5 bases at V and 2 bases at J, with 10 bases between the two ends.

The gene calls are TRBV6-5 and TRBJ1-1, with D tentatively TRBD1 (5 bases). Trimming removed 1 base from V and 3 bases from J, with 15 bases in between. Germline lookup yields CDR1 MNHEY and CDR2 SVGAGI. This CDR3 is built from 16 residues. The CDR3 reads CASSYFYGGRDTEAFF. The CDR3 nucleotides are TGTGCCAGCAGTTACTTCTACGGGGGTAGAGACACTGAAGCTTTCTTT.

This chain joins TRBV14 and TRBJ2-7; TRBD2 aligns across 7 bases. Germline CDR1 is SGHDN and CDR2 is FVKESK. The CDR3 contains 18 residues. V was clipped by 0 bases and J by 5 bases; unmatched bases: 16. CDR3 residues: CASSQEWCGRAICDEQYF. DNA for the CDR3: TGTGCCAGCAGCCAAGAATGGTGTGGGAGGGCCATTTGCGACGAGCAGTACTTC.

The V and J genes are TRBV6-1 and TRBJ2-7; a weak D match, TRBD2 (6 bases). V lost 1 base, J lost 6 bases, and 19 bases lay in between. CDR3 length: 16 amino acids. CDR1 and CDR2 (germline): MNHNS, SASEGT. CDR3 in amino acids: CASSEVVHPSGGEQYF. The CDR3, as DNA: TGTGCCAGCAGTGAAGTGGTTCACCCGTCCGGGGGCGAGCAGTACTTC.

The V and J genes are TRBV10-3 and TRBJ2-7; 12 bases line up with TRBD2. CDR3 length: 13 amino acids. Germline loops: CDR1 ENHRY, CDR2 SYGVKD. V gave up 9 bases and J gave up 11 bases; unmatched junction bases: 11. In nucleotides, the CDR3 is TGTGCCATTAAGCTAGCGGGAGGGCCGATTAAGTACTTC. Translating it yields CAIKLAGGPIKYF.

Concerning this clone: The junction differs from germline at one of its ends, possibly a read error. The CDR3 loop reads CASSAGLRDSF. The DNA of the CDR3 is TGTGCCAGCAGTGCAGGACTGAGGGACTCCTTC. V gene TRBV6-1 combines with J gene TRBJ1-2; maybe TRBD1 (5 bases). Germline V gives CDR1 MNHNS, CDR2 SASEGT. CDR3 length: 11 amino acids.

This clone was observed once. The J gene is TRBJ2-1, the V gene TRBV10-3; 10 bases agree with TRBD2. The J segment lost 7 bases and the V segment lost 4 bases, leaving 4 bases of the junction unmatched. Germline V gene lookup returns CDR1 ENHRY and CDR2 SYGVKD. The CDR3 runs 14 residues. The chain's CDR3 is CAISGSGGENEQFF. The CDR3 DNA reads as TGTGCCATCAGTGGCAGCGGGGGGGAGAATGAGCAGTTCTTC.

V is TRBV6-5 and J is TRBJ1-3; D is ambiguous. Trimming removed 4 bases from V and 4 bases from J, with 11 bases in between. The CDR3 runs 14 residues. CDR1 is MNHEY and CDR2 is SVGAGI in the germline V gene. The CDR3 bases are TGTGCCAGCAGTTCCCAGGTCGCGGGAAACACCATATATTTT. Protein sequence: CASSSQVAGNTIYF.

V and J are TRBV9 and TRBJ2-7; the match to TRBD1 covers 7 bases. The CDR3 totals 14 residues. V dropped 4 bases and J dropped 3; count of bases not matched to a gene: 7. Germline V CDR1 and CDR2: SGDLS, YYNGEE. CDR3 region: CASSQTGNYYEQYF. The CDR3 DNA sequence: TGTGCCAGCAGCCAGACAGGGAACTACTACGAGCAGTACTTC.

CDR3 protein: CASSPTILSSVPDYGYTF. The DNA of the CDR3 is TGTGCCAGCAGCCCCACGATATTATCCTCGGTACCCGACTATGGCTACACCTTC. The chain links TRBV7-3 to TRBJ1-2; no definite D call. The CDR3 spans 18 residues. Germline values: CDR1 SGHTA, CDR2 FQGTGA. The V gene lost 5 bases and the J gene lost 3 bases, with 25 bases spanning the gap.

This chain connects TRBV5-1 to TRBJ1-4, with D possibly being TRBD1 (5 bases). Germline CDR1 and CDR2: SGHRS and YFSETQ. The CDR3 is 15 residues long. The V end was cut by 5 bases, the J end by 4 bases, with 15 bases between. DNA for the CDR3: TGCGCCAGCAGTTTTATGGGACTGATTAATGAAAAACTGTTTTTT. Amino acid sequence: CASSFMGLINEKLFF.

The CDR3 region is CASSLILAGLGELFF. The DNA for the CDR3 is TGTGCCAGCAGCTTAATACTAGCGGGTCTCGGGGAGCTGTTTTTT. J is TRBJ2-2 and V is TRBV7-8; TRBD2 aligns across 9 bases. The J segment lost 7 bases and the V segment lost 2 bases, leaving 5 bases of the junction unmatched. The CDR3 extends over 15 amino acids. Germline V gene sequence: CDR1 SGHVS, CDR2 FQNEAQ. Variable domain in full (rest from reference TRBV7-8 and TRBJ2-2): GAGVSQSPRYKVAKRGQDVALRCDPISGHVSLFWYQQALGQGPEFLTYFQNEAQLDKSGLPSDRFFAERPEGSVSTLKIQRTQQEDSAVYLCASSLILAGLGELFFGEGSRLTVL.

The chain has TRBV7-2 and TRBJ2-7; possibly TRBD1 or TRBD2 for D (6 bases each). The length of the CDR3 is 15 residues. V was pared by 1 base and J by 1 base, with 11 bases between. Germline V gene sequence: CDR1 SGHTA, CDR2 FQGNSA. The CDR3 reads CASSLGVGGSYEQYF. CDR3 nucleotide sequence: TGTGCCAGCAGCTTAGGGGTAGGGGGGTCCTACGAGCAGTACTTC.